Below, 28 T cell receptor beta chains from the same sample are listed, as sequenced in a study of T cells in Graves' hyperthyroidism and ophthalmopathy. Amplified TCR beta CDR3 regions derived from RNA transcripts. During a first-round RT-PCR of the TCR CDR3, the HTBI primer set was used. TCRdb processed the multiplex PCR reads anew with MiXCR; each CDR3 protein has one entry. This sample has some 460,000 distinct CDR3 sequences, with 15% to 18% found just once. Sample: blood. The receptors originated from a young woman with Graves' hyperthyroidism.

The table lists this clonotype with many counts. The chain is built from TRBV2 and TRBJ2-7, with D perhaps TRBD1 or TRBD2 (6 bases each). Germline V CDR1 and CDR2: SNHLY, FYNNEI. V was cut by 8 bases and J by 3 bases, with 14 bases left in between. This CDR3 region has 13 residues. CDR3 sequence: CASSGGDIYEQYF. The CDR3 bases are TGTGCCAGCTCTGGAGGGGACATCTACGAGCAGTACTTC.

The J gene is TRBJ1-2, the V gene TRBV20-1; no definite D call. CDR1 DFQATT and CDR2 SNEGSKA come from the germline V gene (reference sequence). CDR3 size: 14 residues. Trimming removed 0 bases at V and 7 bases at J, with 15 bases between. The CDR3: CSARDRGALPGYTF. In nucleotides, the CDR3 is TGCAGTGCTAGAGATCGGGGTGCGCTGCCTGGCTACACCTTC.

This clonotype was found a few times. This chain uses TRBV18 with TRBJ2-5; D might be TRBD1 or TRBD2, each matching 5 bases. The CDR3 spans 14 residues. Germline CDR1 is KGHSH and CDR2 is LQKENI. Trimming removed 3 bases from V and 1 base from J, with 9 bases in between. The CDR3 region is CASSPRDGQETQYF. CDR3 coding DNA: TGTGCCAGCTCACCCCGGGACGGCCAAGAGACCCAGTACTTC.

This clonotype has at least ten counts. The chain employs TRBV5-1 and TRBJ2-1; the D gene is possibly TRBD1 (6 bases). The V end was cut by 5 bases, the J end by 7 bases, with 19 bases between. In germline, CDR1 is SGHRS, CDR2 YFSETQ. The CDR3 contains 15 residues. Here the CDR3 reads CASSPPSGVGNEQFF. The CDR3 DNA reads TGCGCCAGCAGTCCCCCCTCAGGGGTCGGGAATGAGCAGTTCTTC.

The V and J genes are TRBV14 and TRBJ2-4, with TRBD2 identical over 8 bases. Germline loops: CDR1 SGHDN, CDR2 FVKESK. V shed 3 bases and J 0 bases; nucleotides not matched to a gene: 16. The CDR3 totals 20 residues. CDR3 sequence (DNA): TGTGCCAGCAGCCAGAGATATAGCGGGACGCTAGATTTAGCCAAAAACATTCAGTACTTC. It codes for CASSQRYSGTLDLAKNIQYF.

Worth noting for this clonotype: A read error is possible here, since a much larger clone lies one base away. CDR3 nucleotide sequence: TGTGCCAGCAACGCACAGGGGGATAGATCTTGGGAGACCCAGTACTTC. The encoded protein is CASNAQGDRSWETQYF. The chain has TRBV9 and TRBJ2-5; 8 bases match TRBD1. CDR1 and CDR2 from the germline V gene are SGDLS and YYNGEE. The CDR3 has 16 residues. Losses at the gene ends were 6 bases for V and 5 bases for J; bases not matched to a gene: 15.

On this clonotype: Being one base from a much bigger clone, this may be a read error. The CDR3 here is CANSPGSYGYTF. The CDR3 DNA follows: TGTGCCAACAGCCCGGGTAGCTATGGCTACACCTTC. The V call is TRBV28, the J call TRBJ1-2; D is ambiguous. This CDR3 comprises 12 residues. CDR1 MDHEN and CDR2 SYDVKM come from the germline V gene. Trimming pared 10 bases from V and 4 bases from J, leaving 13 bases between.

The chain carries TRBV6-1 and TRBJ2-7; 10 nucleotides align to TRBD1. CDR1 and CDR2 (germline): MNHNS, SASEGT. V was pared by 5 bases and J by 6 bases, with 10 bases of the junction left unmatched. The CDR3 has 15 amino acids. CDR3 amino acids: CASSPDRGGLGEQYF. The CDR3 nucleotides read TGTGCCAGCAGTCCGGACAGGGGGGGTCTTGGCGAGCAGTACTTC.

The chain employs TRBV19 and TRBJ1-5; possibly TRBD1 for D (6 bases). With 8 bases removed from V and 5 bases from J, the gap between germline ends came to 19 bases. Germline V gene lookup returns CDR1 LNHDA and CDR2 SQIVND (reference sequence). The CDR3 is 15 residues long. Here the CDR3 DNA reads TGTGCCAGTGACTCGAGGGGGTTCAAAGATCAGCCCCAGCATTTT. This codes for CASDSRGFKDQPQHF.

This clonotype was seen repeatedly, ten times or more. This sequence joins TRBV3-1 and TRBJ1-1, with D possibly TRBD1 on 5 matching bases. The germline V gene has CDR1 LGHDT and CDR2 YNNKEL (reference sequence). Trimming pared 4 bases from V and 4 bases from J, leaving 13 bases between. The length of the CDR3 is 14 residues. DNA for the CDR3: TGTGCCAGCAGCCGGGGGGGAGGGACCACTGAAGCTTTCTTT. As protein: CASSRGGGTTEAFF. Using reference TRBV3-1 and TRBJ1-1 for the parts outside the CDR3, the full variable domain is DTAVSQTPKYLVTQMGNDKSIKCEQNLGHDTMYWYKQDSKKFLKIMFSYNNKELIINETVPNRFSPKSPDKAHLNLHINSLELGDSAVYFCASSRGGGTTEAFFGQGTRLTVV.

This chain links TRBV5-4 with TRBJ1-3; the D gene is possibly TRBD1 (5 bases). The germline gives CDR1 SGHNT, CDR2 YYREEE (reference sequence). Trimming left V 5 bases short and J 0 bases short, with 12 bases between. This CDR3 has 15 residues. The CDR3, as DNA: TGTGCCAGCAGTGTCCCAGGGCCCTCTGGAAACACCATATATTTT. Its protein product is CASSVPGPSGNTIYF.

The chain uses TRBV19 and TRBJ2-1; the match to TRBD2 covers 8 bases. Trimming took 10 bases from V and 8 from J; bases not matched to a gene: 16. In germline, CDR1 is LNHDA, CDR2 SQIVND (reference sequence). The CDR3 extends over 15 amino acids. Here the CDR3 reads CATAAGASGRDEQFF. The CDR3 coding sequence is TGTGCCACCGCGGCTGGGGCTAGCGGGCGGGATGAGCAGTTCTTC.

This clonotype was observed at least ten times. The rearrangement joins TRBV12-3 or TRBV12-4 to TRBJ2-7; tentative D call: TRBD2 (6 bases). The CDR3 sequence is 12 residues long. V was shortened by 5 bases and J by 6 bases, with 11 bases between the two germline ends. The chain's CDR3 is CASSAGTREQYF. In DNA, the CDR3 is TGTGCCAGCAGTGCCGGGACTCGCGAGCAGTACTTC.

This clonotype was seen ten or more times. V usage is TRBV5-6 and J usage is TRBJ2-1, with a tentative D call TRBD1 (6 bases). Deletions cut 3 bases from V and 8 bases from J, with 27 bases between. This CDR3 comprises 18 residues. The V gene's germline CDR1 is SGHDT and CDR2 YYEEEE. This CDR3 reads CASSSGHGIPLLSDEQFF. As DNA, the CDR3 is TGTGCCAGCAGCTCGGGACACGGAATACCACTACTCTCGGATGAGCAGTTCTTC. Using reference TRBV5-6 and TRBJ2-1 for the parts outside the CDR3, the full variable domain is DAGVTQSPTHLIKTRGQQVTLRCSPKSGHDTVSWYQQALGQGPQFIFQYYEEEERQRGNFPDRFSGHQFPNYSSELNVNALLLGDSALYLCASSSGHGIPLLSDEQFFGPGTRLTVL.

This clonotype occurred many times. The gene calls are TRBV28 and TRBJ2-3, with D possibly TRBD2 on 7 matching bases. Germline V gene sequence: CDR1 MDHEN, CDR2 SYDVKM. Trimming took off 8 bases at V and 6 bases at J, with 12 bases between the two ends. CDR3 length: 12 residues. Here the CDR3 DNA reads TGTGCCAGCGCGGGGGCTACTGATACGCAGTATTTT. Its protein is CASAGATDTQYF.

The table lists this clonotype with many counts. The chain recombines TRBV6-1 with TRBJ2-7, with D unresolved. Per the germline V gene, CDR1 is MNHNS and CDR2 is SASEGT. V lost 7 bases to trimming and J lost 4 bases, with 17 bases between them. CDR3 length: 14 residues. For the CDR3, the DNA is TGTGCCAGCATCCCTACCAACGCCCTTTACGAGCAGTACTTC. Translating it yields CASIPTNALYEQYF.

This clonotype occurred many times. The chain couples TRBV29-1 to TRBJ1-5; D remains ambiguous. Germline V lookup: CDR1 SQVTM, CDR2 ANQGSEA. This CDR3 comprises 13 residues. V gave up 4 bases and J gave up 5 bases, with 12 bases separating them. The CDR3 sequence: CSVAMGSDQPQHF. As DNA, the CDR3 is TGCAGCGTTGCGATGGGGTCGGATCAGCCCCAGCATTTT.

The gene calls are TRBV29-1 and TRBJ1-2; D possibly corresponds to TRBD1 (5 bases). This CDR3 is 14 amino acids long. CDR1 is SQVTM and CDR2 is ANQGSEA in the germline V gene. V was cut by 5 bases and J by 3 bases, with 16 bases left in between. CDR3 sequence (DNA): TGCAGCGTTTCGGGGGGGACGGACTACTATGGCTACACCTTC. It is translated as CSVSGGTDYYGYTF.

The chain employs TRBV4-3 and TRBJ2-2, with 8 positions matching TRBD1. Per germline, CDR1 LGHNA and CDR2 YSLEER. This CDR3 contains 19 residues. The V segment lost 0 bases and the J segment 0 bases; nucleotides outside the gene matches: 9. The CDR3 bases are TGCGCCAGCAGCCAAGAGCCGCCGACAGGGGTCACGAACACCGGGGAGCTGTTTTTT. It encodes CASSQEPPTGVTNTGELFF.

The J gene is TRBJ1-5, the V gene TRBV18, with unresolved D. The CDR3 has 13 amino acids. Between the trimmed V and J ends, which lost 1 base and 5 bases, there was a span of 6 bases. From germline, CDR1 is KGHSH and CDR2 LQKENI. Written as DNA, the CDR3 is TGTGCCAGCTCACCACTTGTGTATCAGCCCCAGCATTTT. Its translation: CASSPLVYQPQHF. The full variable domain, its missing parts supplied by reference TRBV18 and TRBJ1-5, is NAGVMQNPRHLVRRRGQEARLRCSPMKGHSHVYWYRQLPEEGLKFMVYLQKENIIDESGMPKERFSAEFPKEGPSILRIQQVVRGDSAAYFCASSPLVYQPQHFGDGTRLSIL.

The table lists this clonotype with many counts. V is TRBV6-1 and J is TRBJ1-1; D is uncertain. Trimming took 6 bases from V and 1 from J, leaving 15 bases between them. From germline, CDR1 is MNHNS and CDR2 SASEGT. The CDR3 is made up of 15 amino acids. The CDR3 is CASRTRTVKNTEAFF. In nucleotides, the CDR3 is TGTGCCAGCAGGACTCGGACGGTAAAGAACACTGAAGCTTTCTTT.

This clonotype was found many times. The genes are TRBV3-1 and TRBJ1-2; D not resolved. CDR1 is LGHDT and CDR2 is YNNKEL in the germline V gene (reference sequence). The CDR3 sequence is 15 residues long. V was cut by 5 bases and J by 4 bases, with 17 bases left in between. The CDR3 nucleotides read TGTGCCAGCAGCTCCCGGGGTGACGGGCCCTATGGCTACACCTTC. Protein product: CASSSRGDGPYGYTF.

This clonotype was counted many times. The V and J genes are TRBV18 and TRBJ2-2; 8 nucleotides align to TRBD2. V gave up 8 bases and J gave up 2 bases; unmatched junction bases: 1. CDR1 and CDR2 from the germline V gene are KGHSH and LQKENI. This CDR3 is 13 amino acids long. The CDR3 DNA sequence: TGTGCCAGCGGACTAGCTAACACCGGGGAGCTGTTTTTT. The encoded protein is CASGLANTGELFF.

With respect to this clonotype: The CDR3 does not end in the conserved phenylalanine or tryptophan, so this is likely a read error. This chain uses TRBV9 with TRBJ2-5; TRBD1 agrees at 11 bases. Trimming cost V 3 bases and J 2 bases; bases outside gene matches: 6. The CDR3 extends over 16 amino acids. Germline V CDR1 and CDR2: SGDLS, YYNGEE. CDR3 sequence reads: CASSAGQGVLQETQYS. The CDR3 DNA sequence: TGTGCCAGCAGCGCGGGACAGGGGGTCCTACAAGAGACCCAGTACTCC.

CDR3 residues: CATSRVFGTDTQYF. CDR3 bases: TGTGCCACCAGCAGAGTCTTTGGCACAGATACGCAGTATTTT. V is TRBV15 and J is TRBJ2-3; D is ambiguous. The CDR3 extends over 14 amino acids. V gave up 1 base and J gave up 1 base, with 6 bases separating them. The germline V gene encodes CDR1 LNHNV and CDR2 YYDKDF (reference sequence).

This clonotype was seen more than once but under ten times. The chain couples TRBV10-3 to TRBJ2-3; D might be TRBD1 or TRBD2, each matching 5 bases. Germline V gene data show CDR1 as ENHRY and CDR2 as SYGVKD. This CDR3 comprises 17 residues. Trimming removed 10 bases from V and 2 bases from J, with 25 bases in between. The CDR3 spells CATTPGSSGPTTDTQYF. The CDR3 DNA reads TGTGCCACCACCCCCGGAAGTTCGGGACCGACCACAGATACGCAGTATTTT.

This clonotype was seen at least ten times. V is TRBV27 and J is TRBJ2-1; maybe TRBD1 (6 bases). The germline V gene has CDR1 MNHEY and CDR2 SMNVEV (reference sequence). V lost 4 bases, J lost 2 bases, and 15 bases lay in between. The CDR3 length is 16 residues. CDR3 coding DNA: TGTGCCAGCAGTTCGACCGAGGGGGTGGCCTACAATGAGCAGTTCTTC. It yields the protein CASSSTEGVAYNEQFF.

A word on this clonotype: Possible read error: a much larger clone is one base away. V gene TRBV11-3 combines with J gene TRBJ2-7; the D is unclear. The CDR3 runs to 13 residues. V lost 2 bases to trimming and J lost 2 bases, with 7 bases between them. Germline V gene data show CDR1 as SGHNT and CDR2 as YENEEA. The CDR3 is CASSLIETYEQYF. The CDR3 region has the DNA TGTGCCAGCAGCTTAATCGAGACCTACGAGCAGTACTTC. Variable domain in full (rest from reference TRBV11-3 and TRBJ2-7): EAGVVQSPRYKIIEKKQPVAFWCNPISGHNTLYWYLQNLGQGPELLIRYENEEAVDDSQLPKDRFSAERLKGVDSTLKIQPAELGDSAVYLCASSLIETYEQYFGPGTRLTVT.